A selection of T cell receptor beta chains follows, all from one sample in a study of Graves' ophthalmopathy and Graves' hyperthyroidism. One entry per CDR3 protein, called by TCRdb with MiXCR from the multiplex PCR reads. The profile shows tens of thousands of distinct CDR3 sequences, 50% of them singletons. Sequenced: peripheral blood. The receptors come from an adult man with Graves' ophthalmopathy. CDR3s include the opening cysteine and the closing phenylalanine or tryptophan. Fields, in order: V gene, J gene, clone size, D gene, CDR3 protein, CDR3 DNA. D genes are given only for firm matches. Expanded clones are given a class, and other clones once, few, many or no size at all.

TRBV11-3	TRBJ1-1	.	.	CASSLQGAGIEAFF	TGTGCCAGCAGCTTACAGGGAGCGGGTATTGAAGCTTTCTTT
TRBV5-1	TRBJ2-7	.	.	CASSLYGGDLGEQYF	TGCGCCAGCAGCTTGTATGGAGGGGACTTAGGCGAGCAGTACTTC
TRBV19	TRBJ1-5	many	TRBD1	CASSPDRGNQPQHF	TGTGCCAGTAGCCCGGACAGGGGGAATCAGCCCCAGCATTTT
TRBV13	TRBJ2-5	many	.	CASSPARGGETQYF	TGTGCCAGCAGCCCGGCAAGGGGTGGAGAGACCCAGTACTTC
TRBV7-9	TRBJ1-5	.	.	CASSQRTANQPQHF	TGTGCCAGCAGCCAACGGACAGCTAATCAGCCCCAGCATTTT
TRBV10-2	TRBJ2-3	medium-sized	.	CASRGTTQSTDTQYF	TGCGCCAGCAGGGGGACAACTCAAAGCACAGATACGCAGTATTTT
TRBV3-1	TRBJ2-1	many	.	CASSQVGGTGDEQFF	TGTGCCAGCAGCCAAGTCGGAGGGACGGGCGATGAGCAGTTCTTC
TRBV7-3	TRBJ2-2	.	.	CASSLDRELFF	TGTGCCAGCAGCCTAGACAGGGAGCTGTTTTTT
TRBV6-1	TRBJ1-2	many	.	CASSADILYGYTF	TGTGCCAGCAGTGCGGACATCCTCTATGGCTACACCTTC
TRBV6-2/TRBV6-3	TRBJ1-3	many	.	CASSYKRHRSGNTIYF	TGTGCCAGCAGTTACAAGAGACATCGCTCTGGAAACACCATATATTTT
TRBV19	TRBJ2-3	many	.	CASRGGRGRLSTDTQYF	TGTGCCAGTAGGGGGGGCAGGGGACGCCTAAGCACAGATACGCAGTATTTT
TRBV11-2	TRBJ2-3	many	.	CASSFRGDTQYF	TGTGCCAGCAGCTTTAGGGGAGATACGCAGTATTTT
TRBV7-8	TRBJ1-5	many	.	CASSRGGGQLSNQPQHF	TGTGCCAGCAGTCGCGGAGGCGGACAGCTAAGCAATCAGCCCCAGCATTTT
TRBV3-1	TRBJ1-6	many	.	CASSQVQGRGSPLHF	TGTGCCAGCAGCCAAGTACAGGGAAGAGGGTCACCCCTCCACTTT
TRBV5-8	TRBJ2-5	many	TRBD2	CASSPLLAGGLISGETQYF	TGTGCCAGCAGCCCTTTACTAGCGGGGGGCCTAATTTCTGGAGAGACCCAGTACTTC
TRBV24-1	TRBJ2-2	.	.	CATSDSIDTGELFF	TGTGCCACCAGTGATTCGATCGACACCGGGGAGCTGTTTTTT
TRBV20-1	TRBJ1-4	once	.	CSAGAGSAGPEDEKLFF	TGCAGTGCAGGGGCGGGGTCCGCAGGGCCCGAGGATGAAAAACTGTTTTTT
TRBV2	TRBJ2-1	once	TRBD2	CASSGTSGREGQFF	TGTGCCAGCAGTGGGACTAGCGGGAGGGAGGGCCAGTTCTTC
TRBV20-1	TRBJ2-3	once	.	CSARDRTSDMQYF	TGCAGTGCTAGAGATCGGACATCGGATATGCAATATTTT
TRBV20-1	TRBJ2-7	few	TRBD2	CSPDSGTSYEQYF	TGCAGTCCCGATAGCGGGACCTCCTACGAGCAGTACTTC
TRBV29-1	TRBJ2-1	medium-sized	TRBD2	CSVEVIGGRATYNEQFF	TGCAGCGTTGAAGTAATAGGCGGGAGGGCGACCTACAATGAGCAGTTCTTC
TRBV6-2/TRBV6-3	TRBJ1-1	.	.	CASRDRTFTEAFF	TGTGCCAGTAGGGACCGAACTTTCACTGAAGCTTTCTTT
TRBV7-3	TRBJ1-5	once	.	CASSLRGNRGRNQPQHF	TGTGCCAGCAGCTTAAGGGGGAACCGGGGTCGCAATCAGCCCCAGCATTTT
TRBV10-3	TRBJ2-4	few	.	CAISASGSKNIQYF	TGTGCCATCAGTGCCTCCGGGAGCAAAAACATTCAGTACTTC
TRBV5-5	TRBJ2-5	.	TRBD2	CASSPGLAGGTQYF	TGTGCCAGCAGCCCTGGACTAGCGGGAGGAACCCAGTACTTC
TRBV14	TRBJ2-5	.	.	CASSQVLDIKYF	TGTGCCAGCAGCCAAGTTCTGGACATAAAGTACTTC
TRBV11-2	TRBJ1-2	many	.	CASSLEVNYGYTF	TGTGCCAGCAGCTTAGAGGTTAACTATGGCTACACCTTC